The source of this T cell receptor (beta chain) is a study of T cell clones after liver transplantation. Study-wide background: Third-party-reactive TCRbeta sequences from pre-transplant mixed lymphocyte reactions served as antigen-independent comparators. Blood was drawn pre-transplant, before withdrawal, and after full or failed withdrawal.

The CDR3 spans 14 residues. The V segment lost 2 bases and the J segment 7 bases; nucleotides outside the gene matches: 5. Looked up from germline, CDR1 is SGHRS and CDR2 is YFSETQ. Measured with immunoSEQ multiplex PCR; TCRdb has only the in-frame clones, and not every one. The data show tens of thousands of clones, with 75% to 90% seen just once and 0.79% held by the top ten. The sequencing here drew on CD4+ T cells from blood, taken 12 months after liver transplant. The V gene is TRBV5-1, the J gene TRBJ1-4, with 7 bases that match TRBD1. The TCR sequence derives from a human patient who received a liver transplant. Some T cells here may be from the graft donor. The CDR3 DNA sequence: TGCGCCAGCAGCTTCGGCAGGGGGGGTGAAAAACTGTTTTTT. Its translation: CASSFGRGGEKLFF.